These T cell receptor beta chains were read from a single sample in a study of blood T cell repertoires in COVID-19. Libraries were prepared by immunoSEQ multiplex PCR; TCRdb keeps only in-frame clonotypes and omits some of them. The table includes 40,000 to 45,000 clones, approximately 90% detected once. Sequencing was done on a sample of peripheral blood. These receptors were collected from a human donor in a cohort sampled during active COVID-19. CDR3s leave out the opening cysteine and the closing phenylalanine or tryptophan.

v_gene	len	j_gene	CDR3aa
TRBV6-5	12	TRBJ2-5	ASTTPGGQETQY
TRBV19	12	TRBJ1-1	ASSPGSLNTEAF
TRBV24-1	11	TRBJ2-3	ATSDNDRDTQY
TRBV21-1	12	TRBJ2-5	ASSKTTGQETQY
TRBV5-6	14	TRBJ2-3	ASSLELVGWADTQY
TRBV7-8	12	TRBJ2-1	ASSLTSGGHEQF
TRBV7-9	13	TRBJ2-5	ASSFREPSTETQY
TRBV5-1	10	TRBJ2-3	ASSPGKWTQY
TRBV5-4	14	TRBJ2-6	ASSLAAGDGANVLT
TRBV3-1/TRBV3-2	10	TRBJ1-1	ASSQEGARAF
TRBV7-8	13	TRBJ2-2	ASSPLRLNTGELF
TRBV6-1	16	TRBJ1-4	ASSELMGRVIGFEKLF
TRBV27	12	TRBJ1-6	ASRGTTINSPLH
TRBV11-2	15	TRBJ2-3	ASSLNTGTGGSDTQY
TRBV5-1	15	TRBJ2-5	ASSLSTSGALLETQY
TRBV19	14	TRBJ2-6	ASSKSGGAGANVLT
TRBV28	13	TRBJ1-1	ASSLPGQATTEAF
TRBV4-2	14	TRBJ1-1	ASSPRDRGRNTEAF
TRBV2	14	TRBJ1-5	ASSEASWTGNQPQH
TRBV2	15	TRBJ1-2	ASSELRDRGRFSGYT
TRBV11-3	12	TRBJ2-3	ASSSGGGRDTQY
TRBV7-2	12	TRBJ1-1	ASSLNREDTEAF
TRBV5-1	12	TRBJ2-5	ASSPVAGEETQY
TRBV12-5	13	TRBJ1-4	ASGSQDSPNEKLF
TRBV10-1	13	TRBJ2-3	ASSDWQFSTDTQY
TRBV18	11	TRBJ1-1	ASSQGKNTEAF
TRBV11-1	12	TRBJ1-5	ASSLGTGGQPQH
TRBV5-4	13	TRBJ2-7	ASSLEAGGHYEQY
TRBV5-3	19	TRBJ2-4	ARSTGPLAGAFGLAKNIQY
TRBV18	16	TRBJ1-3	ASSPMSGTGGSGNTIY
TRBV3-1/TRBV3-2	14	TRBJ1-6	ASSPNRGAENSPLH
TRBV13	11	TRBJ2-7	ASSLGNIYEQY
TRBV13	12	TRBJ2-3	ASGVGGLGDTQY
TRBV7-9	14	TRBJ2-2	ASSSTRREGTGELF
TRBV7-2	12	TRBJ1-5	ASSYQGGNQPQH
TRBV7-6	13	TRBJ1-5	ASSLYPGQSEPQH
TRBV2	13	TRBJ2-5	ASKRGRGVEETQY
TRBV13	11	TRBJ2-7	ASSLDSSYEQY
TRBV18	15	TRBJ1-6	ASSPRATGGLDSPLH
TRBV3-1/TRBV3-2	13	TRBJ2-2	ASSQRGQPTGELF
TRBV21-1	14	TRBJ2-5	ASSKCLEAYEETQY
TRBV6-1	11	TRBJ1-2	ASSDRANYGYT
TRBV29-1	13	TRBJ2-1	SVETWDRGDNEQF
TRBV12-2	15	TRBJ1-4	ASRSHSLQGPNEKLF
TRBV3-1/TRBV3-2	14	TRBJ1-6	ASSQALRGNNSPLH
TRBV30	9	TRBJ1-2	AWRSGNGYT
TRBV27	16	TRBJ2-3	ASSIPSGGAVGTDTQY
TRBV9	10	TRBJ1-2	ASSVGEGAGT
TRBV30	13	TRBJ2-1	AWANGLAAYNEQF
TRBV10-3	12	TRBJ1-1	AISEADSGVEAF